Each of the 2 T cell receptor beta chains below was sequenced from the same sample in a study of cytomegalovirus exposure and HLA in healthy donors. Researchers ran the PCR with 60 Vbeta and 13 Jbeta primers. Profiling relied on immunoSEQ multiplex PCR, and the TCRdb table lists in-frame clones only, not all of them. The sample lists around 100,000 clones; about 80% were seen once. Sequenced material: PBMCs. The receptors were sampled from a female donor in good health and CMV-seropositive.

This chain uses TRBV5-1 with TRBJ2-3; TRBD2 matches 12 bases. The CDR3 is made up of 17 amino acids. The V and J ends lost 4 bases and 3 bases, in that order; junction bases with no gene match: 9. Germline CDR1 and CDR2: SGHRS and YFSETQ. CDR3 bases: TGCGCCAGCAGCCCTCCTACTAGCGGGAGGCGAACAGATACGCAGTATTTT. It translates to CASSPPTSGRRTDTQYF.

The chain carries TRBV19 and TRBJ2-6, with a tentative D call TRBD1 (6 bases). V lost 4 bases, J lost 0 bases, and 19 bases lay in between. Germline V gene lookup returns CDR1 LNHDA and CDR2 SQIVND (reference sequence). The CDR3 loop spans 19 amino acids. CDR3 sequence reads: CASSTLPQGPSSGANVLTF. The DNA of the CDR3 is TGTGCCAGTAGTACACTCCCACAGGGACCGAGCTCTGGGGCCAACGTCCTGACTTTC.